This entry is about one TCR beta chain. The antigen is not known. The CDR3 runs to 11 residues. V shed 7 bases and J shed 8 bases, with 11 bases lying between them. Germline lookup yields CDR1 MNHEY and CDR2 SVGAGI. The data stem from a study of T cell responses to AZD1222 COVID-19 vaccine. Regarding the study as a whole: Just six or seven AZD1222 recipients tested seropositive at baseline. Compared with day 0, the breadth and depth of the Spike-specific TCR repertoire rose significantly after two doses of AZD1222. Clonal diversity was possibly underestimated, and the donors were mostly white British, with more females.

Libraries were prepared by immunoSEQ multiplex PCR; TCRdb keeps only in-frame clonotypes and omits some of them. In the table there are 150,000 or so clones, about 90% of which are singletons. V and J are TRBV6-5 and TRBJ1-1, with TRBD1 as a possible D gene (6 bases). The receptor comes from an adult in good health. This specimen consisted of peripheral blood, obtained on day 0 of AZD1222 vaccination. DNA of the CDR3: TGTGCCAGCACACGGGACAACGAAGCTTTCTTT. Amino acid sequence: CASTRDNEAFF.